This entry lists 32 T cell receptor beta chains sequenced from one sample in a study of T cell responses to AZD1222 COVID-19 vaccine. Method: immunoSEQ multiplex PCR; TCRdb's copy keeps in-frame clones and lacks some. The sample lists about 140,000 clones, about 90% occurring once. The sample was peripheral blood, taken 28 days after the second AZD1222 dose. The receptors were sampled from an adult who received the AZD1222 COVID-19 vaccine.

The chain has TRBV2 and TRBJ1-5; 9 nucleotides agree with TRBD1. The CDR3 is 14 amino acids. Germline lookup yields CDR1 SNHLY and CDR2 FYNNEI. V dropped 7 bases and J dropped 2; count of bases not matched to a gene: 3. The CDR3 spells CASNTGGGNQPQHF. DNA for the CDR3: TGTGCCAGCAATACAGGGGGCGGCAATCAGCCCCAGCATTTT.

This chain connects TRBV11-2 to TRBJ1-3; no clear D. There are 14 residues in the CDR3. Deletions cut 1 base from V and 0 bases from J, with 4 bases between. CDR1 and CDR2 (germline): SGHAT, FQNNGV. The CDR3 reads CASSLGISGNTIYF. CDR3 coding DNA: TGTGCCAGCAGCTTAGGGATCTCTGGAAACACCATATATTTT.

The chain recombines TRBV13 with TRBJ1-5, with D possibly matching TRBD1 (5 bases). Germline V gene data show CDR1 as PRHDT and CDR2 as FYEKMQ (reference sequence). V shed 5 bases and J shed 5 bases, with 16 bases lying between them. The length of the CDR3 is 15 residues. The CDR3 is CASSRRDDRDQPQHF. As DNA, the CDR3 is TGTGCCAGCAGCCGCCGGGACGACCGAGATCAGCCCCAGCATTTT.

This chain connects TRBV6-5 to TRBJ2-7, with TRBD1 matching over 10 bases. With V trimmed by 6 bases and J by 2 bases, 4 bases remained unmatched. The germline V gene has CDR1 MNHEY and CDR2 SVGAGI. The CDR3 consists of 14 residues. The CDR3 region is CASRAGQGAYEQYF. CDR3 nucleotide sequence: TGTGCCAGCAGGGCCGGACAGGGGGCCTACGAGCAGTACTTC.

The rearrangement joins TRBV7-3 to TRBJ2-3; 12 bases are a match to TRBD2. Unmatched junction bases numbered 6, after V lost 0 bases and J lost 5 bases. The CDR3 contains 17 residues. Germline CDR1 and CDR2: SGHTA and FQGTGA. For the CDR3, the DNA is TGTGCCAGCAGCTTAACTGCTAGCGGGGGGGCCAAAGATACGCAGTATTTT. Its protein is CASSLTASGGAKDTQYF.

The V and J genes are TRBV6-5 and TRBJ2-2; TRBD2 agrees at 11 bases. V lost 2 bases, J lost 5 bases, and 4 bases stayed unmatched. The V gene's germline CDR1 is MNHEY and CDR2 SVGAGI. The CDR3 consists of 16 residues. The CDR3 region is CASSYPGLAATGELFF. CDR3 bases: TGTGCCAGCAGTTACCCGGGACTAGCGGCTACCGGGGAGCTGTTTTTT.

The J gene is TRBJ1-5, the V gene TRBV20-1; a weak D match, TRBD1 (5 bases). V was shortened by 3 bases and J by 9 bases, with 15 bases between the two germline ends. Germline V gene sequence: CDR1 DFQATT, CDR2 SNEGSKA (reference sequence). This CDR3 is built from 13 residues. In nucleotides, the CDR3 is TGCAGTGCTAGTCCCCGGCCAGGGACGCCCCAGCATTTT. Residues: CSASPRPGTPQHF.

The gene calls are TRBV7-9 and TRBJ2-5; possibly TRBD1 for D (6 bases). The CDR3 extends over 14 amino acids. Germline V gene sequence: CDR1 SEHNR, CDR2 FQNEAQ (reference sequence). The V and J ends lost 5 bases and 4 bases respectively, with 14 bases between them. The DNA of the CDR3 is TGTGCCAGCAGCCGAACAGGGAGAGGAGAGACCCAGTACTTC. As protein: CASSRTGRGETQYF.

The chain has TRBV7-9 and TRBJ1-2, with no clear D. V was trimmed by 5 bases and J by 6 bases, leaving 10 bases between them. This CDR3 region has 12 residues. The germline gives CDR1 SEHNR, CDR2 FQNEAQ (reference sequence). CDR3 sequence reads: CASSPQLDGYTF. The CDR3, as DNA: TGTGCCAGCAGCCCCCAACTGGATGGCTACACCTTC.

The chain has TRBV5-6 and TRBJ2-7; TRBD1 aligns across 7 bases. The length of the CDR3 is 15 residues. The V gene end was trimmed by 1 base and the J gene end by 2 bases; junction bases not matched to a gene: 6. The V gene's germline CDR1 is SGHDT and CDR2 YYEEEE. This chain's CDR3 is CASSLKPQGAYEQYF. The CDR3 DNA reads TGTGCCAGCAGCTTGAAACCCCAGGGGGCCTACGAGCAGTACTTC.

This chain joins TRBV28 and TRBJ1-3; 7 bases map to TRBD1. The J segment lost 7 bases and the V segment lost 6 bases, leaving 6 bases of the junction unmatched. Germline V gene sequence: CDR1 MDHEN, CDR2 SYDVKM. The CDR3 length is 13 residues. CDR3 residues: CASRGTEGNTIYF. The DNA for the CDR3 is TGTGCCAGCAGGGGGACAGAGGGGAACACCATATATTTT.

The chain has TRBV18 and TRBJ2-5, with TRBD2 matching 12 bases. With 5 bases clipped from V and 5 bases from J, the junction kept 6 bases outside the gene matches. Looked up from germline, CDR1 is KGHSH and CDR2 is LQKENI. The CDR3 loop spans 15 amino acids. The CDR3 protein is CASSSGLAGRETQYF. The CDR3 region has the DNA TGTGCCAGCTCATCCGGACTAGCGGGAAGGGAGACCCAGTACTTC.

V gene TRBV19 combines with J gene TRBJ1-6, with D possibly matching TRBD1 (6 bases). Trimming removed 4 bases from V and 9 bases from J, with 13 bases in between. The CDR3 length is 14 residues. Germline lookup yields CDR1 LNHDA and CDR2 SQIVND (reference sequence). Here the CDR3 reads CASSTRTDPSPLHF. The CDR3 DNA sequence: TGTGCCAGTAGTACTCGGACAGATCCTTCACCCCTCCACTTT.

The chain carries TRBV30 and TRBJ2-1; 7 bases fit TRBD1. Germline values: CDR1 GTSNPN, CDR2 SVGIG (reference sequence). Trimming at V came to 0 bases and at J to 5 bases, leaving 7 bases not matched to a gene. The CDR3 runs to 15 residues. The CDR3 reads CAWSVGQGVNNEQFF. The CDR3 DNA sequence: TGTGCCTGGAGTGTAGGGCAGGGGGTAAACAATGAGCAGTTCTTC.

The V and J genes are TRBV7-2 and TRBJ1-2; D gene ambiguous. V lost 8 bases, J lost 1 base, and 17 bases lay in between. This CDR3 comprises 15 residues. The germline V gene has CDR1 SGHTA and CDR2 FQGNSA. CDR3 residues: CASDRVHGYNYGYTF. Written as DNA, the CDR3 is TGTGCCAGCGACCGAGTACACGGGTATAACTATGGCTACACCTTC.

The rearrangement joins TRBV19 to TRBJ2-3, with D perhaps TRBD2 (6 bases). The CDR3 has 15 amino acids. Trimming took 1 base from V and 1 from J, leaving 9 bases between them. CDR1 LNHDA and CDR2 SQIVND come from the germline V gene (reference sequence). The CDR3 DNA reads TGTGCCAGTAGTATAGGCCCTAGCGGCACAGATACGCAGTATTTT. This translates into CASSIGPSGTDTQYF.

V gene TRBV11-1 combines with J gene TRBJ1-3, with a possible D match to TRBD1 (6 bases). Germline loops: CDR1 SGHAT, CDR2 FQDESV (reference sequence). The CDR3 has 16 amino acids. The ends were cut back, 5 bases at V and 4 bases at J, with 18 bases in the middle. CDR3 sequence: CASSRGRQVQGNTIYF. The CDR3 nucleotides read TGTGCCAGCAGCCGGGGGCGACAGGTCCAGGGAAACACCATATATTTT.

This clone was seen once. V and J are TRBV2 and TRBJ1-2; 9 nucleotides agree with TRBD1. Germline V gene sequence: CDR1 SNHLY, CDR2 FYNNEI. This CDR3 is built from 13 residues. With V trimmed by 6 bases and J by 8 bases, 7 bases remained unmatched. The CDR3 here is CASRPGQGFGYTF. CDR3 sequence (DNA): TGTGCCAGCAGACCGGGACAGGGCTTCGGCTACACCTTC.

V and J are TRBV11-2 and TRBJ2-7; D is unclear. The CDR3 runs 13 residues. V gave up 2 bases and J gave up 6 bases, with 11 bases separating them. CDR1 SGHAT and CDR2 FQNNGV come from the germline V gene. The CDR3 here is CASSLPTFTEQYV. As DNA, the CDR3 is TGTGCCAGCAGCTTACCAACTTTTACCGAGCAGTACGTC.

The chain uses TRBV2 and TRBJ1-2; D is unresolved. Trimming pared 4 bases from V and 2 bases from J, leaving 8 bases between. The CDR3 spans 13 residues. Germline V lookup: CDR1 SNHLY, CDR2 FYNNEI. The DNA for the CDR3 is TGTGCCAGCAGTGGCGAGGTAAACTATGGCTACACCTTC. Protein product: CASSGEVNYGYTF.

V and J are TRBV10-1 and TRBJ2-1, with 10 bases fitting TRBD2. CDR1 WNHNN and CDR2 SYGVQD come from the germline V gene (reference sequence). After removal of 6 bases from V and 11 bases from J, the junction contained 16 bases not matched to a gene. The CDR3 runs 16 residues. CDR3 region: CASSQRTGTSVHQQFF. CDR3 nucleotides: TGCGCCAGCAGCCAGAGGACTGGGACTAGCGTGCATCAGCAGTTCTTC.

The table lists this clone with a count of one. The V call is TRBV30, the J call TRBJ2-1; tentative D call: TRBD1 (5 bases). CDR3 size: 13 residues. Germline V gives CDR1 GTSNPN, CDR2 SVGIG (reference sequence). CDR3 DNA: TGTGCGCAGAGCAGGGATTCCTACAATGAGCAGTTCTTC. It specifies CAQSRDSYNEQFF.

The CDR3 coding sequence is TGTGCCACCACGGACACCTTGAACACTGAAGCTTTCTTT. Residues: CATTDTLNTEAFF. The rearrangement links TRBV15 to TRBJ1-1; D possibly corresponds to TRBD1 (5 bases). The V gene's germline CDR1 is LNHNV and CDR2 YYDKDF (reference sequence). CDR3 length: 13 amino acids. V lost 7 bases and J 0 bases, leaving 9 bases between the germline ends.

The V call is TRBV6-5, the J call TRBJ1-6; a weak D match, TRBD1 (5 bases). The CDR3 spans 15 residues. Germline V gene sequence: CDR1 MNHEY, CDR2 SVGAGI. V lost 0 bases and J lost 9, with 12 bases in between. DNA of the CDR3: TGTGCCAGCAGTTACTCGCAGAGGGGAGGTTCACCCCTCCACTTT. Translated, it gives CASSYSQRGGSPLHF.

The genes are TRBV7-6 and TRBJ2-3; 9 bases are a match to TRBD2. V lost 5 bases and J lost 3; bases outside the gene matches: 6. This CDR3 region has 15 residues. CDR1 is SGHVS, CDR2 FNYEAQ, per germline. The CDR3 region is CASSRAGGTTDTQYF. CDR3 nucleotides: TGTGCCAGCAGCAGAGCGGGAGGAACGACAGATACGCAGTATTTT.

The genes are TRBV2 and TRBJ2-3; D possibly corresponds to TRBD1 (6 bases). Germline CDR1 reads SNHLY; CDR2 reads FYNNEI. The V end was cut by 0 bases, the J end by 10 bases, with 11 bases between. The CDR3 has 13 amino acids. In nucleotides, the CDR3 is TGTGCCAGCAGTGAAGCGGACAGAGCAGCGCAGTATTTT. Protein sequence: CASSEADRAAQYF. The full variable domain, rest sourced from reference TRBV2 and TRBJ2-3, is EPEVTQTPSHQVTQMGQEVILRCVPISNHLYFYWYRQILGQKVEFLVSFYNNEISEKSEIFDDQFSVERPDGSNFTLKIRSTKLEDSAMYFCASSEADRAAQYFGPGTRLTVL.

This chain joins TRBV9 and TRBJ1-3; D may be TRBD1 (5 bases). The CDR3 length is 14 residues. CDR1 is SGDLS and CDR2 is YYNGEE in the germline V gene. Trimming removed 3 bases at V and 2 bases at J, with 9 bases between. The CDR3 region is CASSAGTAGNTIYF. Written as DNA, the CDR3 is TGTGCCAGCAGCGCCGGGACGGCTGGAAACACCATATATTTT.

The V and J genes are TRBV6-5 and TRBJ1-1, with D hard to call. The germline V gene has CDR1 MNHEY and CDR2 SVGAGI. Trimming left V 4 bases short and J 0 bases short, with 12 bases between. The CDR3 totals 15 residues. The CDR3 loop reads CASSSAVTMNTEAFF. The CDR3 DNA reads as TGTGCCAGCAGTTCAGCTGTAACCATGAACACTGAAGCTTTCTTT.

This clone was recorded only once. The CDR3 bases are TGTGCCAGCAGCCAATCCAGCGGGGGTCGGCAGTTCTTC. The encoded protein is CASSQSSGGRQFF. The rearrangement joins TRBV3-1 (or the pseudogene TRBV3-2) to TRBJ2-1; TRBD2 aligns across 8 bases. The CDR3 sequence is 13 residues long. Germline trimming cut 2 bases from V and 12 bases from J; bases unmatched to any gene: 6. Germline CDR1 and CDR2: LGHDT and YNNKEL (reference sequence).

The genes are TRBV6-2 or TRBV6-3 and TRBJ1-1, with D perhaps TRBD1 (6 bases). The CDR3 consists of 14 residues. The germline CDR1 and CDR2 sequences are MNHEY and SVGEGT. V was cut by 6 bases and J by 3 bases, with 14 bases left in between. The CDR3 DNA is TGTGCCAGCAGCCGGGGGGGGCCAGACACTGAAGCTTTCTTT. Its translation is CASSRGGPDTEAFF.

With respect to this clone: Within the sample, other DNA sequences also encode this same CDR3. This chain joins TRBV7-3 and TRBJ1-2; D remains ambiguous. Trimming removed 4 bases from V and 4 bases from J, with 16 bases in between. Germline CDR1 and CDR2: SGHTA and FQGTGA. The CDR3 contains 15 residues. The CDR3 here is CASSSYTGSGYGYTF. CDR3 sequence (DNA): TGTGCCAGCAGCTCCTATACGGGGAGCGGCTATGGCTACACCTTC.

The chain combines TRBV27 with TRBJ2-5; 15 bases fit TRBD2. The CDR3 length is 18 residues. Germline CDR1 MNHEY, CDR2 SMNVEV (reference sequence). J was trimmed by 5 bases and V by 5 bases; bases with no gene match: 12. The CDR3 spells CASSQGLAGGRPWETQYF. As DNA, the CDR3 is TGTGCCAGCAGTCAGGGACTAGCGGGGGGCCGTCCTTGGGAGACCCAGTACTTC.